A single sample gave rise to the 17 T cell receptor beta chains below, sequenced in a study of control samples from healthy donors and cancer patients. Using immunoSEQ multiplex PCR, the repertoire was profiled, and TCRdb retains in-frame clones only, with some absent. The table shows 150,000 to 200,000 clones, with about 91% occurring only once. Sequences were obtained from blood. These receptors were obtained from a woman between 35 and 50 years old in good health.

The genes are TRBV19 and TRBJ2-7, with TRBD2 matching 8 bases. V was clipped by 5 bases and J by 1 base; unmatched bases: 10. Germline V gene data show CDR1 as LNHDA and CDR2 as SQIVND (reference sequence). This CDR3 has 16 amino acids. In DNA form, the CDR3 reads TGTGCCAGTAGTGTGACCGGCGGGGGGATTTCCTACGAGCAGTACTTC. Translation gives CASSVTGGGISYEQYF.

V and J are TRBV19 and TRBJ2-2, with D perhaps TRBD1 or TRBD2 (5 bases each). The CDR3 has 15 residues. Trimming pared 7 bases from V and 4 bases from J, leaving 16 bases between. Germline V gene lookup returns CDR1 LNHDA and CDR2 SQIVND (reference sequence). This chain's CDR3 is CASTLEGLGTGELFF. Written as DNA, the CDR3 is TGTGCCAGTACCCTTGAGGGGCTAGGCACCGGGGAGCTGTTTTTT.

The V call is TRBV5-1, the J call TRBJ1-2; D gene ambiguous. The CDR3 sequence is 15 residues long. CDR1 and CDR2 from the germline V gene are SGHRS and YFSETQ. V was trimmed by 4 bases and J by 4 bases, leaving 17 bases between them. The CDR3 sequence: CASSHGGPLGYGYTF. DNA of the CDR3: TGCGCCAGCAGCCACGGCGGTCCGCTGGGCTATGGCTACACCTTC.

The CDR3 coding sequence is TGTGCCAGCAGTGAACTAGCGGGGGATTACCTAGCCAAAAACATTCAGTACTTC. Protein sequence: CASSELAGDYLAKNIQYF. The rearrangement uses TRBV6-1 and TRBJ2-4, with TRBD2 matching 10 bases. From germline, CDR1 is MNHNS and CDR2 SASEGT. The CDR3 contains 18 residues. V was pared by 2 bases and J by 0 bases, with 7 bases of the junction left unmatched.

The CDR3 nucleotides read TGTGCCAGCAGTTTATCGGTGGGACTAGCTGACGAGCAGTACTTC. Protein product: CASSLSVGLADEQYF. V and J are TRBV27 and TRBJ2-7; TRBD2 matches at 9 bases. Germline V gene sequence: CDR1 MNHEY, CDR2 SMNVEV (reference sequence). The CDR3 spans 15 residues. With V trimmed by 0 bases and J by 5 bases, 5 bases remained unmatched.

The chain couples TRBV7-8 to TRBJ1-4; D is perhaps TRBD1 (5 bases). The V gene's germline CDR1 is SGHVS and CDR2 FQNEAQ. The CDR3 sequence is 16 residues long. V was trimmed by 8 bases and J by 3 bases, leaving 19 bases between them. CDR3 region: CASRPWGGSPNEKLFF. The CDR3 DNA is TGTGCCAGCCGCCCGTGGGGGGGATCCCCTAATGAAAAACTGTTTTTT. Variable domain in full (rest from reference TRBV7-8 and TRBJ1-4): GAGVSQSPRYKVAKRGQDVALRCDPISGHVSLFWYQQALGQGPEFLTYFQNEAQLDKSGLPSDRFFAERPEGSVSTLKIQRTQQEDSAVYLCASRPWGGSPNEKLFFGSGTQLSVL.

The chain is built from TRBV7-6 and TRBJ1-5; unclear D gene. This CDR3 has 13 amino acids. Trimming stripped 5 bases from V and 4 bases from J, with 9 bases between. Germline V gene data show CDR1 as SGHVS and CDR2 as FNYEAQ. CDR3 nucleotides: TGTGCCAGCAGCCCCGGTTGGAATCAGCCCCAGCATTTT. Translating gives CASSPGWNQPQHF.

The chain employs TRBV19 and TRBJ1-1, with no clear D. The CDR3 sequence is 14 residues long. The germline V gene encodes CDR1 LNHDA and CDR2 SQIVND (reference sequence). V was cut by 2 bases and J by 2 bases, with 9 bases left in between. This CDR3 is CASSIRRLNTEAFF. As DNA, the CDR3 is TGTGCCAGTAGTATACGCAGATTAAACACTGAAGCTTTCTTT.

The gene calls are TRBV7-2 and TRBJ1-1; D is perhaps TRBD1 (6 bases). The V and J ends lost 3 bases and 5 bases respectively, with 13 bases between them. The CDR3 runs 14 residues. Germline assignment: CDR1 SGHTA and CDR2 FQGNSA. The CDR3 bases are TGTGCCAGCAGCTTCGGGGTCAGGGGAACTGAAGCTTTCTTT. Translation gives CASSFGVRGTEAFF.

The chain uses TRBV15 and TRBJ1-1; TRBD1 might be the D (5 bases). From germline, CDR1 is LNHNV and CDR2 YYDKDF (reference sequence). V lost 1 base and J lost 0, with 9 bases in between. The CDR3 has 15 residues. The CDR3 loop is CATSRVDRMNTEAFF. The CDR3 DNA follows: TGTGCCACCAGCAGAGTAGACAGAATGAACACTGAAGCTTTCTTT.

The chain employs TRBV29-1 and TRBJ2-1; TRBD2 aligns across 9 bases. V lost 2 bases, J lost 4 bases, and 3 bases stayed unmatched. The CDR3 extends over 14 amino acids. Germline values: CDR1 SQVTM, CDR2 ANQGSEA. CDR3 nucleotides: TGCAGCGTTGAATCGGCGGGGGGGTACAATGAGCAGTTCTTC. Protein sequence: CSVESAGGYNEQFF.

The CDR3 DNA follows: TGCGCCAGCAGCCAAGTGACTAGCGGGGTGGACTCGGAGACCCAGTACTTC. Amino acids: CASSQVTSGVDSETQYF. The chain recombines TRBV4-1 with TRBJ2-5; TRBD2 agrees at 11 bases. Germline assignment: CDR1 MGHRA and CDR2 YSYEKL. The CDR3 runs to 17 residues. Trimming took 1 base from V and 5 from J; bases not matched to a gene: 9.

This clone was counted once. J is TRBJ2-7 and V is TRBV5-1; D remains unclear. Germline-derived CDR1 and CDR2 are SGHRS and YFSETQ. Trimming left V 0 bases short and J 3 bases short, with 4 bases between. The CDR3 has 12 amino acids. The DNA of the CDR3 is TGCGCCAGCAGCTTGGGTGGCTACGAGCAGTACTTC. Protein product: CASSLGGYEQYF.

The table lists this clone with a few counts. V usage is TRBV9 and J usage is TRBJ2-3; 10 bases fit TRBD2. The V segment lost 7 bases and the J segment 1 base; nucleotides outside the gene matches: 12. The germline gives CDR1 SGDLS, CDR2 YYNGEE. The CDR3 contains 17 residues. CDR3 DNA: TGTGCCAGCGCTCGGAGCGGGGGGGCCGGGGGCACAGATACGCAGTATTTT. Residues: CASARSGGAGGTDTQYF.

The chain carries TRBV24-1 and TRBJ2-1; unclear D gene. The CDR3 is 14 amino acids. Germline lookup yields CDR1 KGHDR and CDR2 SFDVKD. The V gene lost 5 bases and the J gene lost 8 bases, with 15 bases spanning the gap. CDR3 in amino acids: CATSAGPPGHEQFF. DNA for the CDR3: TGTGCCACCAGTGCGGGCCCGCCCGGGCATGAGCAGTTCTTC.

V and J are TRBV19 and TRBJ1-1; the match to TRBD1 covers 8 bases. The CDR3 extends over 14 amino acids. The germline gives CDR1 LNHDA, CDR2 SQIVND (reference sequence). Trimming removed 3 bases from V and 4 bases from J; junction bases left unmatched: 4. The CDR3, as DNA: TGTGCCAGTAGTATCCAGACAGGGGCCACTGAAGCTTTCTTT. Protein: CASSIQTGATEAFF.

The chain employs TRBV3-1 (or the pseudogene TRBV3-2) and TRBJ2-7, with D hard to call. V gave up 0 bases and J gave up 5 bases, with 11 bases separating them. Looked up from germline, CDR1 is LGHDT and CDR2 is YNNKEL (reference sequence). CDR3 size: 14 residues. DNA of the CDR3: TGTGCCAGCAGCCAAGATCCTCTCCCCAACGAGCAGTACTTC. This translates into CASSQDPLPNEQYF.